These 30 T cell receptor beta chains originate from one sample sequenced in a study of blood T cell repertoires in COVID-19. Clones were sequenced by immunoSEQ multiplex PCR, and TCRdb holds only the in-frame ones, with some missing. The data show 150,000 to 200,000 clones, about 89% seen once. The sample consisted of peripheral blood. The receptors were sampled from a man between 18 and 29 years old who had recovered from COVID-19.

This clone was detected a few times. The chain has TRBV29-1 and TRBJ2-7; D is perhaps TRBD2 (5 bases). V was trimmed by 4 bases and J by 4 bases, leaving 8 bases between them. Per the germline V gene, CDR1 is SQVTM and CDR2 is ANQGSEA. The length of the CDR3 is 11 residues. CDR3 residues: CSVGWEYEQYF. As DNA, the CDR3 is TGCAGCGTTGGTTGGGAGTACGAGCAGTACTTC.

The chain couples TRBV28 to TRBJ1-3; D not resolved. Looked up from germline, CDR1 is MDHEN and CDR2 is SYDVKM. CDR3 length equals 13 residues. The germline V and J ends were trimmed by 4 bases and 3 bases, with 7 bases remaining between them. The CDR3 spells CASSWTFGNTIYF. CDR3 sequence (DNA): TGTGCCAGCAGTTGGACTTTTGGAAACACCATATATTTT.

The chain links TRBV4-3 to TRBJ2-3, with 9 bases that match TRBD1. CDR1 and CDR2 from the germline V gene are LGHNA and YSLEER. V trimming: 4 bases; J trimming: 0 bases; junction bases outside the gene matches: 2. The CDR3 spans 15 residues. CDR3 protein: CASSPGTGSTDTQYF. In nucleotides, the CDR3 is TGCGCCAGCAGCCCAGGGACAGGGAGCACAGATACGCAGTATTTT.

This clone was counted once. This chain connects TRBV29-1 to TRBJ2-7; TRBD1 might be the D (6 bases). The CDR3 has 11 amino acids. The germline gives CDR1 SQVTM, CDR2 ANQGSEA. With 7 bases removed from V and 4 bases from J, the gap between germline ends came to 11 bases. CDR3 DNA sequence: TGCAGCGGGGTAACAGGGTACGAGCAGTACTTC. Its translation: CSGVTGYEQYF.

This rearrangement joins TRBV27 to TRBJ1-6; 8 bases fit TRBD1. The J segment lost 6 bases and the V segment lost 5 bases, leaving 3 bases of the junction unmatched. Germline values: CDR1 MNHEY, CDR2 SMNVEV (reference sequence). The CDR3 is 14 residues long. CDR3 nucleotides: TGTGCCAGCAGTGTGACAGGGGTTAATTCACCCCTCCACTTT. Translating it yields CASSVTGVNSPLHF.

The rearrangement joins TRBV4-3 to TRBJ1-2; tentative D call: TRBD1 (6 bases). The V gene lost 4 bases and the J gene lost 6 bases, with 24 bases spanning the gap. Looked up from germline, CDR1 is LGHNA and CDR2 is YSLEER. CDR3 length: 17 amino acids. CDR3 region: CASSPRGDLTGMDGYTF. For the CDR3, the DNA is TGCGCCAGCAGCCCGAGGGGAGACCTTACAGGGATGGATGGCTACACCTTC.

This clone was counted only a few times. This rearrangement joins TRBV7-9 to TRBJ1-1; D gene ambiguous. Per germline, CDR1 SEHNR and CDR2 FQNEAQ (reference sequence). The ends were cut back, 5 bases at V and 0 bases at J, with 4 bases in the middle. This CDR3 spans 12 amino acids. CDR3 amino acids: CASSPVNTEAFF. CDR3 nucleotides: TGTGCCAGCAGCCCGGTGAACACTGAAGCTTTCTTT. The full variable domain, its missing parts supplied by reference TRBV7-9 and TRBJ1-1, is DTGVSQNPRHKITKRGQNVTFRCDPISEHNRLYWYRQTLGQGPEFLTYFQNEAQLEKSRLLSDRFSAERPKGSFSTLEIQRTEQGDSAMYLCASSPVNTEAFFGQGTRLTVV.

The chain employs TRBV7-2 and TRBJ1-5, with 10 bases identical to TRBD1. J was trimmed by 5 bases and V by 5 bases; bases with no gene match: 3. The CDR3 is made up of 14 amino acids. Germline V lookup: CDR1 SGHTA, CDR2 FQGNSA. In DNA form, the CDR3 reads TGTGCCAGCAGCCAGACAGGGGGCTATCAGCCCCAGCATTTT. It is translated as CASSQTGGYQPQHF.

CDR3 protein: CSVPDSSGNTIYF. The CDR3 nucleotides are TGCAGCGTCCCGGACAGCTCTGGAAACACCATATATTTT. The rearrangement uses TRBV29-1 and TRBJ1-3; TRBD1 is a possible D gene (6 bases). Trimming left V 6 bases short and J 0 bases short, with 9 bases between. CDR3 length equals 13 residues. The germline V gene encodes CDR1 SQVTM and CDR2 ANQGSEA.

The chain carries TRBV27 and TRBJ1-5; D remains ambiguous. CDR1 is MNHEY and CDR2 is SMNVEV in the germline V gene (reference sequence). The CDR3 is 13 residues long. Trimming stripped 2 bases from V and 5 bases from J, with 7 bases between. DNA of the CDR3: TGTGCCAGCAGTTTAATCAGTGATCAGCCCCAGCATTTT. This sequence encodes CASSLISDQPQHF.

This clone has only one observation. This rearrangement joins TRBV27 to TRBJ2-3, with D unresolved. Per the germline V gene, CDR1 is MNHEY and CDR2 is SMNVEV (reference sequence). The CDR3 loop spans 14 amino acids. V lost 6 bases, J lost 0 bases, and 10 bases lay in between. Here the CDR3 DNA reads TGTGCCAGCAGGCGGCTAACTAGCACAGATACGCAGTATTTT. Its translation: CASRRLTSTDTQYF.

The V call is TRBV7-2, the J call TRBJ2-7; perhaps TRBD2 as D (5 bases). The V end was cut by 2 bases, the J end by 2 bases, with 19 bases between. Germline V gives CDR1 SGHTA, CDR2 FQGNSA. This CDR3 spans 17 amino acids. The CDR3 sequence: CASSLFVGGFSTYEQYF. The CDR3 DNA follows: TGTGCCAGCAGCTTATTCGTCGGCGGGTTCTCCACCTACGAGCAGTACTTC.

The count of this clone is one. V usage is TRBV5-1 and J usage is TRBJ2-7, with 7 nucleotides matching TRBD2. This CDR3 has 14 amino acids. Germline CDR1 SGHRS, CDR2 YFSETQ. The V and J ends lost 3 bases and 2 bases, in that order; junction bases with no gene match: 5. The CDR3 nucleotides are TGCGCCAGCAGCTGGGGGGGTTTTGCCTACGAGCAGTACTTC. Protein: CASSWGGFAYEQYF.

The gene calls are TRBV2 and TRBJ2-5; 9 bases line up with TRBD1. The CDR3 length is 13 residues. Germline V gene data show CDR1 as SNHLY and CDR2 as FYNNEI. The trim removed 5 bases at V and 6 bases at J, leaving 4 bases unmatched. Here the CDR3 DNA reads TGTGCCAGCAGTACAGGGGGCGCGCAGACCCAGTACTTC. It yields the protein CASSTGGAQTQYF.

This clone occurred once. This sequence joins TRBV6-2 or TRBV6-3 and TRBJ2-3; maybe TRBD1 (5 bases). Germline V gene sequence: CDR1 MNHEY, CDR2 SVGEGT. This CDR3 has 16 residues. Between the trimmed V and J ends, which lost 1 base and 3 bases, there was a span of 14 bases. The CDR3 nucleotides are TGTGCCAGCAGTTACTTTGGGGCGGTTGGGACAGATACGCAGTATTTT. Translated, it gives CASSYFGAVGTDTQYF.

The rearrangement uses TRBV5-1 and TRBJ2-3, with 8 bases matching TRBD1. V was pared by 6 bases and J by 8 bases, with 11 bases of the junction left unmatched. The CDR3 is made up of 14 amino acids. The germline V gene has CDR1 SGHRS and CDR2 YFSETQ. The CDR3 coding sequence is TGCGCCAGCAAAACGGACAGGGAACTGGGTACGCAGTATTTT. It is translated as CASKTDRELGTQYF.

This chain connects TRBV6-5 to TRBJ1-4; 8 bases fit TRBD1. This CDR3 contains 14 residues. CDR1 is MNHEY, CDR2 SVGAGI, per germline. V shed 5 bases, J shed 8 bases, and the junction held 7 bases outside the gene matches. The CDR3 DNA follows: TGTGCCAGCAGTAGCGGGACAGGAGGAGAAAAACTGTTTTTT. This gives the protein CASSSGTGGEKLFF.

This sequence joins TRBV7-2 and TRBJ1-5; D is perhaps TRBD1 (6 bases). The CDR3 extends over 14 amino acids. The germline V gene encodes CDR1 SGHTA and CDR2 FQGNSA. Trimming took off 1 base at V and 5 bases at J, with 9 bases between the two ends. The CDR3 region is CASSLDRVYQPQHF. CDR3 coding DNA: TGTGCCAGCAGCTTAGACAGGGTGTATCAGCCCCAGCATTTT.

The rearrangement joins TRBV29-1 to TRBJ1-1, with a weak D call TRBD1 (6 bases). The CDR3 extends over 13 amino acids. CDR1 is SQVTM, CDR2 ANQGSEA, per germline. V was clipped by 6 bases and J by 1 base, with 12 bases between them. CDR3 residues: CSVYGQSNTEAFF. Here the CDR3 DNA reads TGCAGCGTCTATGGACAGTCGAACACTGAAGCTTTCTTT.

This clone was found once. The chain employs TRBV11-2 and TRBJ2-1; 8 bases map to TRBD2. Looked up from germline, CDR1 is SGHAT and CDR2 is FQNNGV. The CDR3 is 17 amino acids. The trim removed 1 base at V and 3 bases at J, leaving 8 bases unmatched. CDR3 amino acids: CASSLVPAGDGYNEQFF. The CDR3, as DNA: TGTGCCAGCAGCTTAGTTCCAGCGGGAGATGGCTACAATGAGCAGTTCTTC.

The chain recombines TRBV30 with TRBJ1-1, with 7 bases that match TRBD1. Germline lookup yields CDR1 GTSNPN and CDR2 SVGIG (reference sequence). This CDR3 has 13 residues. J gave up 5 bases and V 3 bases, and 6 bases lay outside the gene matches. CDR3 amino acids: CAWRNRGGTEAFF. CDR3 nucleotides: TGTGCCTGGAGGAACAGGGGAGGAACTGAAGCTTTCTTT.

This chain links TRBV10-3 with TRBJ1-1, with TRBD1 matching over 8 bases. With V trimmed by 10 bases and J by 0 bases, 10 bases remained unmatched. The CDR3 runs to 15 residues. Looked up from germline, CDR1 is ENHRY and CDR2 is SYGVKD. This CDR3 is CASSGQGPMNTEAFF. CDR3 nucleotides: TGTGCCAGTAGCGGACAGGGACCAATGAACACTGAAGCTTTCTTT.

This clone is a singleton in its sample. This chain links TRBV5-1 with TRBJ2-7; 13 bases line up with TRBD2. V was pared by 4 bases and J by 2 bases, with 12 bases of the junction left unmatched. CDR1 is SGHRS and CDR2 is YFSETQ in the germline V gene. The CDR3 spans 18 residues. The CDR3 sequence: CASSTVLAGGRVPYEQYF. Written as DNA, the CDR3 is TGCGCCAGCAGCACGGTACTAGCGGGAGGGAGGGTCCCCTACGAGCAGTACTTC.

This chain connects TRBV9 to TRBJ2-7, with 7 bases identical to TRBD2. After removal of 4 bases from V and 2 bases from J, the junction contained 6 bases not matched to a gene. CDR3 length: 14 residues. Germline CDR1 and CDR2: SGDLS and YYNGEE. CDR3 region: CASSSRGKAYEQYF. The CDR3 DNA is TGTGCCAGCAGCTCGCGGGGGAAGGCCTACGAGCAGTACTTC.

The chain combines TRBV7-3 with TRBJ2-1; no clear D gene. The germline gives CDR1 SGHTA, CDR2 FQGTGA. Trimming stripped 4 bases from V and 2 bases from J, with 12 bases between. CDR3 length: 15 amino acids. The CDR3 spells CASSSRRLPYNEQFF. The DNA for the CDR3 is TGTGCCAGCAGCTCCCGGCGGCTGCCCTACAATGAGCAGTTCTTC.

The chain links TRBV29-1 to TRBJ2-3, with D tentatively TRBD2 (6 bases). Germline CDR1 SQVTM, CDR2 ANQGSEA. The CDR3 runs to 14 residues. V gave up 6 bases and J gave up 0 bases, with 13 bases separating them. DNA for the CDR3: TGCAGCGTCGACCGGGACTTAAGCACAGATACGCAGTATTTT. Encoded protein: CSVDRDLSTDTQYF.

The chain carries TRBV18 and TRBJ2-2, with 7 bases lining up with TRBD1. V gave up 2 bases and J gave up 5 bases; unmatched junction bases: 5. Germline V gene lookup returns CDR1 KGHSH and CDR2 LQKENI. This CDR3 has 15 residues. The CDR3 bases are TGTGCCAGCTCACCAAGACAGGGTGGAACCGGGGAGCTGTTTTTT. It yields the protein CASSPRQGGTGELFF.

Written as DNA, the CDR3 is TGCGCCAGCAGCCAACAGGGGGCAGCTAATGAAAAACTGTTTTTT. It encodes CASSQQGAANEKLFF. The chain employs TRBV4-3 and TRBJ1-4; 8 positions match TRBD1. J was trimmed by 3 bases and V by 2 bases; bases with no gene match: 2. Germline values: CDR1 LGHNA, CDR2 YSLEER. This CDR3 has 15 residues.

The chain employs TRBV11-2 and TRBJ1-2; D perhaps matches TRBD1 (5 bases). Trimming took off 0 bases at V and 8 bases at J, with 13 bases between the two ends. The CDR3 runs 14 residues. CDR1 SGHAT and CDR2 FQNNGV come from the germline V gene. The CDR3 sequence: CASSLDEGVGGYTF. The CDR3 bases are TGTGCCAGCAGCTTAGATGAAGGGGTGGGAGGCTACACCTTC.

The chain employs TRBV5-1 and TRBJ2-7, with a tentative D call TRBD1 (5 bases). CDR3 length equals 15 residues. V dropped 4 bases and J dropped 3 bases, with 17 bases sitting between them. CDR1 is SGHRS, CDR2 YFSETQ, per germline. The CDR3: CASSPRRQGNYEQYF. CDR3 nucleotide sequence: TGCGCCAGCAGCCCTCGTCGGCAGGGCAACTACGAGCAGTACTTC.